Each of the 27 T cell receptor beta chains below was sequenced from the same sample in a study of blood T cells in healthy people across ages. A J-beta primer mix and a sample-barcoded 5' primer were used in a second PCR of roughly 7 to 12 cycles. One entry per CDR3 protein results from TCRdb running MiXCR on the 5' RACE reads. Here the sample spans approximately 690,000 distinct CDR3 sequences, roughly two fifths being singletons. Source material: blood. Receptors were obtained from a man at least 80 years old in good health.

This clonotype showed up just once. The chain employs TRBV12-3 or TRBV12-4 and TRBJ2-7; a possible D gene is TRBD1 (6 bases). Trimming removed 5 bases from V and 12 bases from J, with 23 bases in between. This CDR3 is built from 14 residues. DNA for the CDR3: TGTGCCAGCAGTCTCCGACGGGGACAAGAGACCCGGTACTTC. This translates into CASSLRRGQETRYF.

This clonotype was detected ten times or more. This rearrangement joins TRBV6-1 to TRBJ2-7; 7 positions agree with TRBD2. The V segment lost 7 bases and the J segment 0 bases; nucleotides outside the gene matches: 9. The germline V gene has CDR1 MNHNS and CDR2 SASEGT. This CDR3 contains 15 residues. This CDR3 reads CASTGRSGTSYEQYF. The CDR3 DNA reads as TGTGCCAGCACCGGGAGAAGCGGGACCTCCTACGAGCAGTACTTC.

The V call is TRBV6-5, the J call TRBJ1-2; TRBD1 aligns across 7 bases. The length of the CDR3 is 14 residues. Trimming cost V 6 bases and J 8 bases; bases outside gene matches: 12. Germline V CDR1 and CDR2: MNHEY, SVGAGI. The CDR3 bases are TGTGCCAGCAGACTCCGGGCAGGGGGTAGAGGCTACACCTTC. This gives the protein CASRLRAGGRGYTF.

J is TRBJ2-5 and V is TRBV20-1; 10 bases match TRBD2. CDR3 size: 15 residues. Germline CDR1 is DFQATT and CDR2 is SNEGSKA (reference sequence). V lost 3 bases, J lost 9 bases, and 13 bases stayed unmatched. The CDR3 region has the DNA TGCAGTGCTAGGAGGGCTAGCGGGGGCCGCAGGGCCCAGTACTTC. Amino acid sequence: CSARRASGGRRAQYF.

This sequence joins TRBV7-9 and TRBJ2-6; 8 nucleotides agree with TRBD2. Germline trimming cut 5 bases from V and 2 bases from J; bases unmatched to any gene: 8. Per the germline V gene, CDR1 is SEHNR and CDR2 is FQNEAQ (reference sequence). The CDR3 is 17 residues long. This CDR3 is CASSPRGGMPGANVLTF. CDR3 DNA: TGTGCCAGCAGCCCCCGGGGGGGGATGCCTGGGGCCAACGTCCTGACTTTC.

CDR3: CASSSQGSNEQFF. The DNA of the CDR3 is TGTGCCAGCAGCTCACAGGGATCGAATGAGCAGTTCTTC. The chain uses TRBV7-3 and TRBJ2-1; tentative D call: TRBD1 (6 bases). Germline V gives CDR1 SGHTA, CDR2 FQGTGA. This CDR3 comprises 13 residues. V shed 4 bases and J shed 7 bases, with 11 bases lying between them.

The chain uses TRBV27 and TRBJ2-4; weak D call: TRBD1 (6 bases). Germline V lookup: CDR1 MNHEY, CDR2 SMNVEV (reference sequence). This CDR3 has 16 amino acids. V was pared by 2 bases and J by 0 bases, with 11 bases between. The CDR3 DNA is TGTGCCAGCAGTTTACAACCGGACAGAGCCAAAAACATTCAGTACTTC. Its protein product is CASSLQPDRAKNIQYF.

This clonotype was counted a few times. This chain's CDR3 is CASSQDGTGYEQYF. In DNA, the CDR3 is TGTGCCAGCAGCCAAGATGGGACTGGCTACGAGCAGTACTTC. V usage is TRBV4-2 and J usage is TRBJ2-7; D is possibly TRBD2 (6 bases). Germline CDR1 reads LGHNA; CDR2 reads YNFKEQ. CDR3 length: 14 residues. V lost 0 bases and J lost 3, with 9 bases in between.

This chain connects TRBV5-5 to TRBJ2-5; 8 positions match TRBD1. Losses at the gene ends were 4 bases for V and 4 bases for J; bases not matched to a gene: 9. This CDR3 has 15 residues. CDR1 and CDR2 (germline): SGHKS, YYEKEE (reference sequence). CDR3 coding DNA: TGTGCCAGCAGCCGGACAGGGATCTATGGAGAGACCCAGTACTTC. Residues: CASSRTGIYGETQYF.

Many counts were recorded for this clonotype. This chain connects TRBV5-1 to TRBJ2-3; no firm D call. Trimming cost V 3 bases and J 0 bases, with 14 bases left between them. The CDR3 covers 16 residues. From germline, CDR1 is SGHRS and CDR2 YFSETQ. The CDR3 reads CASSSQTQTSTDTQYF. The CDR3 DNA follows: TGCGCCAGCAGCTCTCAGACTCAGACTAGCACAGATACGCAGTATTTT. Supplemented by reference TRBV5-1 and TRBJ2-3, the full variable domain reads KAGVTQTPRYLIKTRGQQVTLSCSPISGHRSVSWYQQTPGQGLQFLFEYFSETQRNKGNFPGRFSGRQFSNSRSEMNVSTLELGDSALYLCASSSQTQTSTDTQYFGPGTRLTVL.

The J gene is TRBJ2-2, the V gene TRBV7-9, with D maybe TRBD1 (6 bases). CDR3 length: 17 amino acids. Germline loops: CDR1 SEHNR, CDR2 FQNEAQ (reference sequence). The ends were cut back, 0 bases at V and 4 bases at J, with 15 bases in the middle. This CDR3 reads CASSLASVRGSTGELFF. The CDR3 bases are TGTGCCAGCAGCTTAGCGTCAGTGAGGGGGAGCACCGGGGAGCTGTTTTTT.

Turning to this clonotype: A single base separates this from a much larger clone, so it may be a read error. The chain employs TRBV15 and TRBJ2-1; 13 bases are a match to TRBD2. Germline V gene data show CDR1 as LNHNV and CDR2 as YYDKDF (reference sequence). CDR3 length equals 18 residues. The J segment lost 10 bases and the V segment lost 1 base, leaving 13 bases of the junction unmatched. As DNA, the CDR3 is TGTGCCACCAGCAGAGCAGCTGGACTAGCGGGAGTCTCCTACGAGCAGTTCTTC. It yields the protein CATSRAAGLAGVSYEQFF.

The chain has TRBV30 and TRBJ1-1; a possible D gene is TRBD1 (5 bases). Germline V gene lookup returns CDR1 GTSNPN and CDR2 SVGIG (reference sequence). V was clipped by 0 bases and J by 3 bases, with 20 bases between them. The CDR3 runs to 17 residues. The CDR3 region is CAWSVRGTNRWDTEAFF. The CDR3, as DNA: TGTGCCTGGAGTGTACGGGGCACAAACCGGTGGGACACTGAAGCTTTCTTT.

This clonotype appeared many times. The V gene is TRBV6-2 or TRBV6-3, the J gene TRBJ2-1, with D hard to call. CDR1 is MNHEY and CDR2 is SVGEGT in the germline V gene. The CDR3 has 11 amino acids. With 10 bases removed from V and 4 bases from J, the gap between germline ends came to 8 bases. CDR3 nucleotide sequence: TGTGCCACCAGAGAATACAATGAGCAGTTCTTC. Its translation: CATREYNEQFF.

The chain employs TRBV5-1 and TRBJ2-7; 10 bases align to TRBD2. Unmatched junction bases numbered 5, after V lost 4 bases and J lost 4 bases. The CDR3 has 14 amino acids. CDR1 is SGHRS, CDR2 YFSETQ, per germline. In DNA, the CDR3 is TGCGCCAGCAGCGGCGGGGGACTAGCGTACGAGCAGTACTTC. Its protein is CASSGGGLAYEQYF.

This chain uses TRBV6-5 with TRBJ2-7; maybe TRBD1 (7 bases). The end of the DNA aligns better with TRBJ2-5, so the J call may be wrong. The CDR3 totals 15 residues. CDR1 and CDR2 from the germline V gene are MNHEY and SVGAGI. The CDR3 DNA sequence: TGTGCCAGCAGTTATCAGGGGGGAGTGGGCGAGACCCAGTACTTC. Translation: CASSYQGGVGETQYF.

The CDR3 spells CASQGGSEQYF. The CDR3 region has the DNA TGTGCCAGCCAAGGGGGTAGCGAGCAGTACTTC. The chain couples TRBV27 to TRBJ2-7; D is perhaps TRBD1 (6 bases). CDR3 length: 11 residues. The germline gives CDR1 MNHEY, CDR2 SMNVEV (reference sequence). With 8 bases removed from V and 6 bases from J, the gap between germline ends came to 11 bases.

This clonotype showed up just a few times. A read error may explain this, as a much larger clone is one base away. The chain uses TRBV20-1 and TRBJ2-7; D remains ambiguous. Germline loops: CDR1 DFQATT, CDR2 SNEGSKA (reference sequence). The CDR3 has 15 residues. The V gene lost 0 bases and the J gene lost 0 bases, with 12 bases spanning the gap. CDR3 sequence: CSAREFRLRSYEQYF. The CDR3 DNA reads TGCAGTGCTAGAGAATTTAGGCTCCGCTCCTACGAGCAGTACTTC.

Only one count was recorded for this clonotype. The chain carries TRBV30 and TRBJ1-2, with TRBD1 as a possible D gene (5 bases). From germline, CDR1 is GTSNPN and CDR2 SVGIG (reference sequence). V lost 4 bases to trimming and J lost 2 bases, with 17 bases between them. CDR3 size: 15 residues. The CDR3 loop reads CAWNHRTPRNYGYTF. CDR3 in DNA: TGTGCCTGGAACCATCGGACACCGAGAAACTATGGCTACACCTTC.

V and J are TRBV5-1 and TRBJ2-7, with D perhaps given as TRBD1 or TRBD2 (5 bases each). Germline CDR1 is SGHRS and CDR2 is YFSETQ. With 4 bases removed from V and 2 bases from J, the gap between germline ends came to 13 bases. There are 14 residues in the CDR3. The CDR3 DNA sequence: TGCGCCAGCAGCCCCACCGTGGGGGCCTACGAGCAGTACTTC. Translation gives CASSPTVGAYEQYF. Drawing the rest from reference TRBV5-1 and TRBJ2-7, the complete variable domain is KAGVTQTPRYLIKTRGQQVTLSCSPISGHRSVSWYQQTPGQGLQFLFEYFSETQRNKGNFPGRFSGRQFSNSRSEMNVSTLELGDSALYLCASSPTVGAYEQYFGPGTRLTVT.

The chain carries TRBV25-1 and TRBJ2-4, with D perhaps being TRBD1 or TRBD2 (5 bases each). The J call may not be correct, given that the DNA end is closer to TRBJ2-7. The CDR3 spans 15 residues. CDR1 is MGHDK, CDR2 SYGVNS, per germline. For the CDR3, the DNA is TGTGCCAGCAGTGAGGGTGGACTCTGGGGCGGCGAGCAGTACTTC. Translated: CASSEGGLWGGEQYF.

The chain carries TRBV7-2 and TRBJ2-7; 12 nucleotides align to TRBD2. Germline trimming cut 5 bases from V and 7 bases from J; bases unmatched to any gene: 9. CDR3 size: 15 residues. Germline V lookup: CDR1 SGHTA, CDR2 FQGNSA. CDR3 loop: CTSSASGRDVNEQYF. In DNA, the CDR3 is TGTACCAGCAGCGCTAGCGGGAGGGACGTTAATGAGCAGTACTTC. The whole variable domain, remainder taken from reference TRBV7-2 and TRBJ2-7, is GAGVSQSPSNKVTEKGKDVELRCDPISGHTALYWYRQSLGQGLEFLIYFQGNSAPDKSGLPSDRFSAERTGGSVSTLTIQRTQQEDSAVYLCTSSASGRDVNEQYFGPGTRLTVT.

The J gene is TRBJ2-5, the V gene TRBV20-1; TRBD2 matches at 7 bases. The CDR3 totals 15 residues. Per the germline V gene, CDR1 is DFQATT and CDR2 is SNEGSKA (reference sequence). Germline trimming cut 6 bases from V and 3 bases from J; bases unmatched to any gene: 13. In nucleotides, the CDR3 is TGCAGTGCCAGACAACCTCGGGGGACTAAAGAGACCCAGTACTTC. Protein: CSARQPRGTKETQYF.

This clonotype showed up just a few times. The rearrangement joins TRBV6-2 or TRBV6-3 to TRBJ2-1, with unresolved D. The CDR3 has 13 amino acids. CDR1 and CDR2 from the germline V gene are MNHEY and SVGEGT. Trimming stripped 6 bases from V and 4 bases from J, with 10 bases between. CDR3 sequence: CASSQNWYNEQFF. CDR3 coding DNA: TGTGCCAGCAGCCAGAACTGGTACAATGAGCAGTTCTTC.

This clonotype was observed a handful of times. The chain joins TRBV11-2 to TRBJ2-5, with D tentatively TRBD2 (7 bases). Trimming cost V 1 base and J 1 base, with 16 bases left between them. CDR3 length equals 17 residues. Germline CDR1 SGHAT, CDR2 FQNNGV. CDR3 in amino acids: CASSLARGARSQETQYF. Here the CDR3 DNA reads TGTGCCAGCAGCTTAGCACGGGGGGCGCGTTCCCAAGAGACCCAGTACTTC.

The rearrangement uses TRBV12-3 or TRBV12-4 and TRBJ2-7, with a possible D match to TRBD1 (6 bases). CDR3 length equals 13 residues. Deletions cut 5 bases from V and 0 bases from J, with 8 bases between. DNA of the CDR3: TGTGCCAGCAGTAAAGGGGGCTCCTACGAGCAGTACTTC. It is translated as CASSKGGSYEQYF.

A few counts support this clonotype. The chain joins TRBV4-3 to TRBJ1-6, with 7 nucleotides matching TRBD1. Germline V CDR1 and CDR2: LGHNA, YSLEER. CDR3 length: 15 amino acids. Germline trimming cut 0 bases from V and 6 bases from J; bases unmatched to any gene: 2. The CDR3 bases are TGCGCCAGCAGCCAAGACAGGGGGGCTAATTCACCCCTCCACTTT. It yields the protein CASSQDRGANSPLHF.